Here is one T cell receptor (beta chain) with its context. Its antigen is unknown. The data derive from a study of cytotoxic CD8 clonotypes in ibrutinib-treated CLL. At the level of the study: Per sample, productive templates averaged around 230,000 and productive rearrangements averaged 94,082.

Overall study results and limits: Age-matched healthy donor levels were exceeded by baseline clonality, which tracked circulating CD8+ T-cell counts.

CDR3 length: 14 amino acids. Germline values: CDR1 SGDLS, CDR2 YYNGEE. J lost 5 bases, V lost 4 bases, and 3 bases had no gene match. Sequencing used immunoSEQ multiplex PCR; TCRdb keeps in-frame clones, though not all of them. In the table there are over 150,000 clones, about 80% of which are singletons. The starting material was PBMCs, obtained after 12 months of ibrutinib treatment. This rearrangement joins TRBV9 to TRBJ2-3, with TRBD2 matching over 11 bases. The source is a human donor with chronic lymphocytic leukemia. This CDR3 is CASSLGTSGDTQYF. The CDR3 DNA follows: TGTGCCAGCAGCTTAGGGACTAGCGGAGATACGCAGTATTTT.